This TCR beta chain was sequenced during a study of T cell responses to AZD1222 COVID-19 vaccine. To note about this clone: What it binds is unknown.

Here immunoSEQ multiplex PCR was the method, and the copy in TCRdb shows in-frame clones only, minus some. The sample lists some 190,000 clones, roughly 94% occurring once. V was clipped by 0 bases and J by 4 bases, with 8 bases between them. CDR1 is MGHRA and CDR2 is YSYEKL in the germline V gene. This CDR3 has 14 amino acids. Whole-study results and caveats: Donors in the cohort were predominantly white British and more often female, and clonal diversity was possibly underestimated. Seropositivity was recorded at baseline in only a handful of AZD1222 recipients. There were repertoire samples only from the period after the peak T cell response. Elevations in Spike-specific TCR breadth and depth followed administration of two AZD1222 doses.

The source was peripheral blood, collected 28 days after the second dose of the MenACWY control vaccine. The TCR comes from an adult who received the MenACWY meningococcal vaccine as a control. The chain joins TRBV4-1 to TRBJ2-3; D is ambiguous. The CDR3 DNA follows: TGCGCCAGCAGCCAAGATTGGTTCGCAGATACGCAGTATTTT. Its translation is CASSQDWFADTQYF.